Below, 10 T cell receptor beta chains from the same sample are listed, as sequenced in a study of T cells in Graves' hyperthyroidism and ophthalmopathy. Template material for amplifying TCR beta CDR3 regions consisted of RNA transcripts. First-round RT-PCR with HTBI primers amplified the TCR CDR3 region. MiXCR, run by TCRdb on the multiplex PCR reads, gives a single entry per CDR3 protein. The sample lists around 580,000 distinct CDR3 sequences, about 43% occurring once. What was sequenced was peripheral blood or thyroid tissue (not recorded which). The receptors shown here come from a woman aged 18-29 years with Graves' hyperthyroidism.

This clonotype has just a few counts. V gene TRBV28 combines with J gene TRBJ1-5; D gene uncertain. The CDR3 contains 12 residues. The germline V gene encodes CDR1 MDHEN and CDR2 SYDVKM. Trimming shortened V by 4 bases and J by 8 bases, and 9 bases separated the two germline ends. The CDR3 protein is CASSSGREPQHF. DNA of the CDR3: TGTGCCAGCAGTTCCGGGAGGGAGCCCCAGCATTTT.

There are many counts of this clonotype. The V gene is TRBV24-1, the J gene TRBJ2-7; D unclear. The CDR3 loop spans 14 amino acids. V was pared by 3 bases and J by 2 bases, with 10 bases between. Germline V CDR1 and CDR2: KGHDR, SFDVKD. CDR3 DNA: TGTGCCACCAGTGATGGGCAGTTAGCCTACGAGCAGTACTTC. Amino acids: CATSDGQLAYEQYF.

The chain employs TRBV2 and TRBJ1-4; 11 positions agree with TRBD1. The CDR3 has 17 amino acids. J gave up 8 bases and V 4 bases, and 12 bases lay outside the gene matches. The germline gives CDR1 SNHLY, CDR2 FYNNEI. CDR3 residues: CASSGTGGIIGYEKLFF. The DNA for the CDR3 is TGTGCCAGCAGTGGGACAGGGGGCATCATAGGGTACGAAAAACTGTTTTTT.

This clonotype was counted at least ten times. The V call is TRBV20-1, the J call TRBJ2-7; 13 positions agree with TRBD2. The length of the CDR3 is 16 residues. V gave up 1 base and J gave up 7 bases; unmatched junction bases: 10. Germline V gene data show CDR1 as DFQATT and CDR2 as SNEGSKA (reference sequence). CDR3 amino acids: CSARGGATSGRSEQYF. CDR3 DNA sequence: TGCAGTGCTAGAGGCGGAGCGACTAGCGGGAGGAGTGAGCAGTACTTC.

The V gene is TRBV7-2, the J gene TRBJ2-5, with D uncertain. This CDR3 has 14 amino acids. V lost 6 bases to trimming and J lost 7 bases, with 18 bases between them. Germline CDR1 is SGHTA and CDR2 is FQGNSA. The CDR3 spells CASSHIGRSGTQYF. The DNA of the CDR3 is TGTGCCAGCAGTCATATCGGAAGGAGTGGGACCCAGTACTTC.

This clonotype was counted at least ten times. The chain employs TRBV6-1 and TRBJ2-5; TRBD1 aligns across 10 bases. The junction had 6 bases not matched to a gene; V was cut back by 6 bases and J by 2 bases. The CDR3 spans 15 residues. Germline loops: CDR1 MNHNS, CDR2 SASEGT. In DNA, the CDR3 is TGTGCCAGCAGAGCGCTGGGACAGGGGCAAGAGACCCAGTACTTC. The encoded protein is CASRALGQGQETQYF.

This clonotype was detected ten times or more. The chain has TRBV20-1 and TRBJ2-5; 12 bases line up with TRBD2. This CDR3 has 14 amino acids. Germline loops: CDR1 DFQATT, CDR2 SNEGSKA (reference sequence). Trimming removed 4 bases from V and 3 bases from J; junction bases left unmatched: 3. CDR3: CSATPSGREETQYF. In DNA, the CDR3 is TGCAGTGCTACCCCTAGCGGGAGGGAAGAGACCCAGTACTTC.

V gene TRBV20-1 combines with J gene TRBJ2-1, with D hard to call. V was clipped by 6 bases and J by 8 bases, with 20 bases between them. Germline V CDR1 and CDR2: DFQATT, SNEGSKA (reference sequence). The CDR3 extends over 14 amino acids. The CDR3 protein is CSAPRGFVNDEQFF. The CDR3 coding sequence is TGCAGTGCCCCTCGAGGTTTTGTCAACGATGAGCAGTTCTTC.

This clonotype was detected many times. This chain connects TRBV5-1 to TRBJ2-5, with a weak D call TRBD1 (6 bases). CDR1 and CDR2 (germline): SGHRS, YFSETQ. V dropped 1 base and J dropped 5 bases, with 12 bases sitting between them. CDR3 length equals 14 residues. The CDR3 bases are TGCGCCAGCAGCTTGACGACAGGCGGGGAGACCCAGTACTTC. This translates into CASSLTTGGETQYF.

CDR3 in amino acids: CASNNGGDRAPSGVLTF. The CDR3 DNA is TGCGCCAGCAACAACGGGGGGGACAGGGCCCCTTCGGGCGTCCTGACTTTC. The rearrangement links TRBV4-1 to TRBJ2-6; D might be TRBD1 (9 bases). The CDR3 is 17 residues long. The V and J ends lost 7 bases and 12 bases respectively, with 28 bases between them. Germline CDR1 MGHRA, CDR2 YSYEKL.